What follows are 32 T cell receptor beta chains derived from one specimen sequenced in a study of beta chain features in type 1 diabetes. TCRB transcripts that were expressed got sequenced, as all of the isolated RNA had been reverse transcribed. Clones were sequenced by immunoSEQ multiplex PCR, and TCRdb holds only the in-frame ones, with some missing. This sample has 900,000 or so clones, with around a sixth found just once. Sequenced input: naive CD4+ T cells from blood. All receptors come from a young woman in good health.

The rearrangement joins TRBV4-1 to TRBJ2-2; tentative D call: TRBD2 (6 bases). The V end was cut by 4 bases, the J end by 5 bases, with 20 bases between. Germline V CDR1 and CDR2: MGHRA, YSYEKL. The CDR3 is made up of 17 amino acids. The CDR3 reads CASSRRTRGGGTGELFF. The CDR3 bases are TGCGCCAGCAGCCGTCGTACTCGGGGTGGAGGGACCGGGGAGCTGTTTTTT.

V is TRBV7-2 and J is TRBJ2-1; 8 bases fit TRBD2. Germline loops: CDR1 SGHTA, CDR2 FQGNSA. The CDR3 contains 16 residues. V was pared by 2 bases and J by 0 bases, with 3 bases of the junction left unmatched. The CDR3 region has the DNA TGTGCCAGCAGCTTACAGGGACTAGTCTCCTACAATGAGCAGTTCTTC. It encodes CASSLQGLVSYNEQFF.

This clone was detected a few times. The chain carries TRBV7-3 and TRBJ1-2; 9 positions match TRBD1. The CDR3 sequence is 13 residues long. The germline CDR1 and CDR2 sequences are SGHTA and FQGTGA. Trimming at V came to 1 base and at J to 7 bases, leaving 1 base not matched to a gene. For the CDR3, the DNA is TGTGCCAGCAGCTTAAAGACAGGGGGTGGCTACACCTTC. The encoded protein is CASSLKTGGGYTF.

The count of this clone is one. Within the sample, other DNA sequences also encode this same CDR3. The chain combines TRBV5-1 with TRBJ2-1; TRBD2 might be the D (5 bases). V was pared by 1 base and J by 4 bases, with 12 bases between. This CDR3 spans 15 amino acids. Germline CDR1 is SGHRS and CDR2 is YFSETQ. CDR3 region: CASSLRSSSYNEQFF. CDR3 DNA: TGCGCCAGCAGCTTGAGGTCTAGCTCTTACAATGAGCAGTTCTTC.

This chain uses TRBV7-9 with TRBJ2-7; TRBD1 matches 7 bases. Germline trimming cut 0 bases from V and 1 base from J; bases unmatched to any gene: 15. The CDR3 covers 19 residues. The germline V gene encodes CDR1 SEHNR and CDR2 FQNEAQ (reference sequence). In DNA, the CDR3 is TGTGCCAGCAGCTTAGCGTTAATTCGGGACAGCCCCTTTTCCTACGAGCAGTACTTC. Its protein is CASSLALIRDSPFSYEQYF.

The chain couples TRBV29-1 to TRBJ2-5, with D possibly matching TRBD2 (6 bases). The CDR3 is made up of 13 amino acids. Looked up from germline, CDR1 is SQVTM and CDR2 is ANQGSEA. Trimming took off 3 bases at V and 4 bases at J, with 12 bases between the two ends. CDR3 protein: CSVDHRGVETQYF. CDR3 sequence (DNA): TGCAGCGTTGATCATCGCGGGGTAGAGACCCAGTACTTC.

The table lists this clone with a few counts. The chain couples TRBV4-2 to TRBJ2-7; 10 bases are shared with TRBD1. The CDR3 sequence is 16 residues long. Germline V CDR1 and CDR2: LGHNA, YNFKEQ. Trimming at V came to 4 bases and at J to 6 bases, leaving 12 bases not matched to a gene. CDR3 coding DNA: TGTGCCAGCAGCCCCGCCCGACAGGGGGCGGGGGTCGAGCAGTACTTC. It encodes CASSPARQGAGVEQYF.

The gene calls are TRBV6-1 and TRBJ1-1, with unresolved D. The CDR3 is 15 amino acids. The V gene lost 2 bases and the J gene lost 1 base, with 11 bases spanning the gap. Germline assignment: CDR1 MNHNS and CDR2 SASEGT. CDR3 amino acids: CASSELQTSNTEAFF. In DNA form, the CDR3 reads TGTGCCAGCAGTGAACTCCAGACTTCGAACACTGAAGCTTTCTTT.

The rearrangement joins TRBV6-5 to TRBJ2-3; 13 bases line up with TRBD2. The CDR3 sequence is 15 residues long. Trimming cost V 6 bases and J 3 bases; bases outside gene matches: 3. Per germline, CDR1 MNHEY and CDR2 SVGAGI. CDR3 nucleotides: TGTGCCAGCAGCACTAGCGGGAGGGCGACAGATACGCAGTATTTT. Protein product: CASSTSGRATDTQYF.

The chain joins TRBV4-2 to TRBJ1-1; TRBD1 matches at 7 bases. The CDR3 has 13 amino acids. Germline CDR1 reads LGHNA; CDR2 reads YNFKEQ. Germline trimming cut 1 base from V and 11 bases from J; bases unmatched to any gene: 7. The CDR3 spells CASSQVGTEWAFF. The CDR3, as DNA: TGTGCCAGCAGCCAAGTGGGGACAGAATGGGCTTTCTTT.

This clone was seen a handful of times. The chain employs TRBV4-2 and TRBJ2-7, with TRBD2 matching over 11 bases. Germline assignment: CDR1 LGHNA and CDR2 YNFKEQ. This CDR3 spans 18 amino acids. The V and J ends lost 0 bases and 6 bases, in that order; junction bases with no gene match: 13. The chain's CDR3 is CASSQELSGRAHTGEQYF. CDR3 in DNA: TGTGCCAGCAGCCAAGAGCTTAGCGGGAGGGCCCATACTGGCGAGCAGTACTTC.

There are a few counts of this clone. V gene TRBV7-3 combines with J gene TRBJ2-2; D remains ambiguous. Germline lookup yields CDR1 SGHTA and CDR2 FQGTGA. The V and J ends lost 4 bases and 2 bases respectively, with 8 bases between them. This CDR3 is built from 14 residues. The CDR3 DNA reads TGTGCCAGCAGCTCCAGGCCCAACACCGGGGAGCTGTTTTTT. This encodes CASSSRPNTGELFF.

In its sample, this clone was seen once. V gene TRBV7-9 combines with J gene TRBJ1-1, with no clear D. Deletions cut 5 bases from V and 2 bases from J, with 18 bases between. CDR1 SEHNR and CDR2 FQNEAQ come from the germline V gene (reference sequence). The CDR3 consists of 16 residues. CDR3: CASSRSGVSPNTEAFF. The CDR3 nucleotides read TGTGCCAGCAGCCGTTCTGGAGTAAGTCCTAACACTGAAGCTTTCTTT. Full variable domain (outside the CDR3, taken from reference TRBV7-9 and TRBJ1-1): DTGVSQNPRHKITKRGQNVTFRCDPISEHNRLYWYRQTLGQGPEFLTYFQNEAQLEKSRLLSDRFSAERPKGSFSTLEIQRTEQGDSAMYLCASSRSGVSPNTEAFFGQGTRLTVV.

This clone came up a few times. V gene TRBV19 combines with J gene TRBJ2-1; 8 bases match TRBD2. This CDR3 region has 17 residues. The J segment lost 7 bases and the V segment lost 1 base, leaving 12 bases of the junction unmatched. Per the germline V gene, CDR1 is LNHDA and CDR2 is SQIVND (reference sequence). CDR3 protein: CASSIVGAGGSGNEQFF. The DNA of the CDR3 is TGTGCCAGTAGTATAGTCGGGGCGGGAGGATCGGGAAATGAGCAGTTCTTC.

This clone appeared a few times. The chain couples TRBV7-2 to TRBJ2-5; D tentatively fits TRBD1 or TRBD2 (5 bases each). V lost 4 bases, J lost 3 bases, and 9 bases lay in between. This CDR3 is built from 13 residues. Germline CDR1 is SGHTA and CDR2 is FQGNSA. The CDR3 coding sequence is TGTGCCAGCAGCTCCGGGGCGAAAGAGACCCAGTACTTC. It translates to CASSSGAKETQYF.

The chain combines TRBV4-3 with TRBJ1-5, with D tentatively TRBD1 (6 bases). The CDR3 consists of 15 residues. The V end lost 0 bases, the J end lost 7 bases, and 13 bases lay between the germline ends. Germline CDR1 is LGHNA and CDR2 is YSLEER. In nucleotides, the CDR3 is TGCGCCAGCAGCCAAGATATGGGGGCTGGGCAGCCCCAGCATTTT. Its translation is CASSQDMGAGQPQHF.

In its sample, this clone was seen a few times. The rearrangement links TRBV2 to TRBJ2-4; 10 bases align to TRBD1. The CDR3 spans 14 residues. Per the germline V gene, CDR1 is SNHLY and CDR2 is FYNNEI. V dropped 6 bases and J dropped 6; count of bases not matched to a gene: 5. The CDR3: CASRDRDRGNIQYF. CDR3 DNA sequence: TGTGCCAGCAGGGACCGGGACAGGGGAAACATTCAGTACTTC.

This clone appeared a few times. Other DNA sequences in this sample translate to the same CDR3. The gene calls are TRBV7-3 and TRBJ2-1; maybe TRBD1 (6 bases). Germline assignment: CDR1 SGHTA and CDR2 FQGTGA. The CDR3 covers 14 residues. V was trimmed by 0 bases and J by 3 bases, leaving 6 bases between them. This CDR3 is CASSLTGGYNEQFF. The CDR3 region has the DNA TGTGCCAGCAGCTTAACAGGGGGCTACAATGAGCAGTTCTTC.

The rearrangement joins TRBV29-1 to TRBJ2-7; D uncertain. Germline CDR1 is SQVTM and CDR2 is ANQGSEA. Trimming pared 4 bases from V and 4 bases from J, leaving 8 bases between. The CDR3 sequence is 11 residues long. This CDR3 is CSVVGVYEQYF. CDR3 sequence (DNA): TGCAGCGTTGTGGGCGTGTACGAGCAGTACTTC.

This clone was recorded a few times. CDR3 in DNA: TGTGCCAGCAGCCACGTCAACAATGAGCAGTTCTTC. Translation gives CASSHVNNEQFF. The chain employs TRBV7-9 and TRBJ2-1, with D unresolved. CDR3 length: 12 residues. CDR1 is SEHNR and CDR2 is FQNEAQ in the germline V gene (reference sequence). V dropped 5 bases and J dropped 5 bases, with 7 bases sitting between them. Complete variable domain (other parts from reference TRBV7-9 and TRBJ2-1): DTGVSQNPRHKITKRGQNVTFRCDPISEHNRLYWYRQTLGQGPEFLTYFQNEAQLEKSRLLSDRFSAERPKGSFSTLEIQRTEQGDSAMYLCASSHVNNEQFFGPGTRLTVL.

This rearrangement joins TRBV27 to TRBJ1-2; D perhaps matches TRBD1 (5 bases). This CDR3 spans 14 amino acids. V shed 6 bases and J shed 4 bases, with 15 bases lying between them. Germline CDR1 MNHEY, CDR2 SMNVEV (reference sequence). CDR3 coding DNA: TGTGCCAGCAGCCTCCAGGGAACGTCCTATGGCTACACCTTC. Its translation is CASSLQGTSYGYTF.

With regard to this clone: The same CDR3 is also encoded by other DNA sequences in this sample. This chain connects TRBV5-1 to TRBJ2-1; 8 nucleotides align to TRBD2. CDR1 SGHRS and CDR2 YFSETQ come from the germline V gene. Unmatched junction bases numbered 6, after V lost 0 bases and J lost 7 bases. This CDR3 region has 15 residues. In DNA, the CDR3 is TGCGCCAGCAGCTTGGGCCTAGCGGGTCCGAATGAGCAGTTCTTC. Translated, it gives CASSLGLAGPNEQFF.

This clone turned up a few times. The rearrangement links TRBV9 to TRBJ2-5; tentative D call: TRBD1 (6 bases). Germline CDR1 reads SGDLS; CDR2 reads YYNGEE. CDR3 length: 20 residues. V was trimmed by 3 bases and J by 4 bases, leaving 31 bases between them. The CDR3 loop is CASSARGGQLAQETRETQYF. DNA for the CDR3: TGTGCCAGCAGCGCCCGCGGCGGACAGCTGGCGCAAGAGACAAGAGAGACCCAGTACTTC.

The chain employs TRBV7-9 and TRBJ1-5; the D gene is possibly TRBD1 (6 bases). The CDR3 is 13 residues long. Trimming took 5 bases from V and 6 from J, leaving 11 bases between them. The germline gives CDR1 SEHNR, CDR2 FQNEAQ (reference sequence). The CDR3 DNA reads TGTGCCAGCAGCAAGGGGGGGAGTCAGCCCCAGCATTTT. It codes for CASSKGGSQPQHF.

This clone has more than one count but fewer than ten. V usage is TRBV7-3 and J usage is TRBJ2-2, with 7 positions matching TRBD1. The ends lost 2 bases at V and 3 bases at J; junction bases unmatched: 3. CDR1 SGHTA and CDR2 FQGTGA come from the germline V gene. The length of the CDR3 is 15 residues. The CDR3 protein is CASSLGDSDTGELFF. The CDR3 DNA follows: TGTGCCAGCAGCTTAGGGGACAGTGACACCGGGGAGCTGTTTTTT.

The rearrangement uses TRBV2 and TRBJ2-7; TRBD1 aligns across 9 bases. The ends lost 7 bases at V and 2 bases at J; junction bases unmatched: 6. Germline assignment: CDR1 SNHLY and CDR2 FYNNEI. The CDR3 runs to 14 residues. The CDR3 sequence: CASKTGTGPYEQYF. DNA of the CDR3: TGTGCCAGCAAGACCGGGACAGGGCCCTACGAGCAGTACTTC.

This clone turned up a few times. The chain joins TRBV18 to TRBJ1-1; D call uncertain. V lost 6 bases, J lost 4 bases, and 12 bases lay in between. CDR1 and CDR2 from the germline V gene are KGHSH and LQKENI. The CDR3 has 13 amino acids. CDR3 in amino acids: CASSPSAPTEAFF. For the CDR3, the DNA is TGTGCCAGCTCCCCGAGTGCTCCCACTGAAGCTTTCTTT.

The CDR3 reads CASRLGYRLTDTQYF. DNA for the CDR3: TGTGCCAGCAGGCTAGGCTACCGACTTACAGATACGCAGTATTTT. The chain uses TRBV27 and TRBJ2-3; D not certain. This CDR3 is built from 15 residues. The ends were cut back, 6 bases at V and 3 bases at J, with 16 bases in the middle. Per germline, CDR1 MNHEY and CDR2 SMNVEV (reference sequence).

The rearrangement joins TRBV19 to TRBJ2-3; no definite D call. Germline V CDR1 and CDR2: LNHDA, SQIVND (reference sequence). There are 15 residues in the CDR3. The V end lost 3 bases, the J end lost 0 bases, and 10 bases lay between the germline ends. CDR3 loop: CASSIRHDSTDTQYF. The CDR3 DNA reads as TGTGCCAGTAGTATCCGGCACGATAGCACAGATACGCAGTATTTT.

In its sample, this clone was seen a few times. This chain joins TRBV5-5 and TRBJ1-5; D is unresolved. CDR1 is SGHKS and CDR2 is YYEKEE in the germline V gene (reference sequence). With 2 bases removed from V and 2 bases from J, the gap between germline ends came to 17 bases. This CDR3 has 17 residues. The CDR3 loop is CASSFQARAGGNQPQHF. The CDR3 DNA sequence: TGTGCCAGCAGCTTTCAGGCCCGGGCTGGCGGCAATCAGCCCCAGCATTTT.

The chain employs TRBV20-1 and TRBJ1-1; D is uncertain. Trimming cost V 3 bases and J 11 bases, with 13 bases left between them. The CDR3 covers 11 residues. The germline V gene encodes CDR1 DFQATT and CDR2 SNEGSKA (reference sequence). CDR3: CSARERERAFF. For the CDR3, the DNA is TGCAGTGCTAGGGAAAGGGAGAGGGCTTTCTTT.

The gene calls are TRBV28 and TRBJ2-5; D is tentatively TRBD1 or TRBD2 (5 bases each). The CDR3 extends over 13 amino acids. Deletions cut 8 bases from V and 10 bases from J, with 20 bases between. The germline V gene encodes CDR1 MDHEN and CDR2 SYDVKM. The CDR3 sequence is CASAAGTALVQYF. DNA for the CDR3: TGTGCCAGCGCAGCCGGGACCGCTTTAGTCCAGTACTTC. Full variable domain (outside the CDR3, taken from reference TRBV28 and TRBJ2-5): DVKVTQSSRYLVKRTGEKVFLECVQDMDHENMFWYRQDPGLGLRLIYFSYDVKMKEKGDIPEGYSVSREKKERFSLILESASTNQTSMYLCASAAGTALVQYFGPGTRLLVL.